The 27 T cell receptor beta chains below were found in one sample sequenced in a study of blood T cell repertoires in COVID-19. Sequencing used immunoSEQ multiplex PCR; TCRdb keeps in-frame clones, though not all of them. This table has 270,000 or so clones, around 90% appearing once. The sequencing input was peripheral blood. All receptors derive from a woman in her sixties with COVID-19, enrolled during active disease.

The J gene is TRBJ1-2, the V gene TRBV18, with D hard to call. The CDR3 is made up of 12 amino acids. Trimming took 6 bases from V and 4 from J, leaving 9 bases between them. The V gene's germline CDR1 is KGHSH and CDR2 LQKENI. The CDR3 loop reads CASSLGRYGYTF. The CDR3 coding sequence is TGTGCCAGCTCCCTCGGTCGCTATGGCTACACCTTC.

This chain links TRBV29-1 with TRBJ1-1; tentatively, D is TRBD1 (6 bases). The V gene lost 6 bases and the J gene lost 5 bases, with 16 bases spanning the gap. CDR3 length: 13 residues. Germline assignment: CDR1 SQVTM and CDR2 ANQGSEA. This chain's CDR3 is CSVVVGQGTEAFF. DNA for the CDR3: TGCAGCGTCGTTGTGGGACAAGGGACTGAAGCTTTCTTT.

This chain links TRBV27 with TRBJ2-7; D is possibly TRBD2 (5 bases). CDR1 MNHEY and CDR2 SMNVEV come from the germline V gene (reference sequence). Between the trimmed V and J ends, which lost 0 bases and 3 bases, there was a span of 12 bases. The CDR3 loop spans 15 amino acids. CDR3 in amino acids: CASSLSPHGGYEQYF. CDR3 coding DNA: TGTGCCAGCAGTTTATCACCCCATGGAGGCTACGAGCAGTACTTC.

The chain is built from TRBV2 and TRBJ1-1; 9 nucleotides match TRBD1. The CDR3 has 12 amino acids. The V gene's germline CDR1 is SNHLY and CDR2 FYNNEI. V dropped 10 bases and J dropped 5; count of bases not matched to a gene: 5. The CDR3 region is CATNRGRTEAFF. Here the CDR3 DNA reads TGTGCCACCAACAGGGGGCGAACTGAAGCTTTCTTT. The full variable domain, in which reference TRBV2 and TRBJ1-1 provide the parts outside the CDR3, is EPEVTQTPSHQVTQMGQEVILRCVPISNHLYFYWYRQILGQKVEFLVSFYNNEISEKSEIFDDQFSVERPDGSNFTLKIRSTKLEDSAMYFCATNRGRTEAFFGQGTRLTVV.

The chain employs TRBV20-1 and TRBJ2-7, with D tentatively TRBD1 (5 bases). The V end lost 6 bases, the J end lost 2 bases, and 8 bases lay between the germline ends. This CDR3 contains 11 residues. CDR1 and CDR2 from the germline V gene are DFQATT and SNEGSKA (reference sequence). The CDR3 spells CSAPTAYEQYF. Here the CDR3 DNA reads TGCAGTGCCCCGACAGCCTACGAGCAGTACTTC.

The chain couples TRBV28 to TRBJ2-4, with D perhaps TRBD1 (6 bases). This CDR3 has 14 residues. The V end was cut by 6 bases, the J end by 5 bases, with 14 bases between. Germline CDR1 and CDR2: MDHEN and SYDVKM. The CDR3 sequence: CASRPGHIQNIQYF. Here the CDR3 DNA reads TGTGCCAGCAGGCCGGGACACATACAAAACATTCAGTACTTC.

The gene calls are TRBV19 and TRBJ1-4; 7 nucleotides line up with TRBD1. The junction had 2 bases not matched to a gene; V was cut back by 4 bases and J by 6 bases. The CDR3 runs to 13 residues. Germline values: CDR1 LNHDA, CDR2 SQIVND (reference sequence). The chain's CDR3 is CASSNGQDEKLFF. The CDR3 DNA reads TGTGCCAGTAGTAACGGACAGGATGAAAAACTGTTTTTT. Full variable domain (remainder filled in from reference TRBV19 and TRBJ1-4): DGGITQSPKYLFRKEGQNVTLSCEQNLNHDAMYWYRQDPGQGLRLIYYSQIVNDFQKGDIAEGYSVSREKKESFPLTVTSAQKNPTAFYLCASSNGQDEKLFFGSGTQLSVL.

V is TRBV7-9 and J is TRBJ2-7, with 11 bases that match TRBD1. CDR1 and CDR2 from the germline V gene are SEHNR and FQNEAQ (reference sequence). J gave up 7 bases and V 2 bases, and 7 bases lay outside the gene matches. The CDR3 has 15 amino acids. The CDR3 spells CASSLWDRGKSEQYF. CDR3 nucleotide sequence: TGTGCCAGCAGCTTATGGGACAGGGGGAAGAGTGAGCAGTACTTC.

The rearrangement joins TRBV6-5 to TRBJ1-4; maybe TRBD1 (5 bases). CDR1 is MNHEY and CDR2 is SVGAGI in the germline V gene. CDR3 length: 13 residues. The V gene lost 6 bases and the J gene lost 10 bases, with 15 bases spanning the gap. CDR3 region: CASRVRAGGKLFF. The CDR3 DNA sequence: TGTGCCAGCAGAGTAAGGGCGGGGGGAAAACTGTTTTTT.

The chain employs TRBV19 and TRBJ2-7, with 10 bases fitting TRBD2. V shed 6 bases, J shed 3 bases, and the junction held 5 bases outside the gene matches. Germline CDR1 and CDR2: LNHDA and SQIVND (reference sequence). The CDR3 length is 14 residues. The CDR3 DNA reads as TGTGCCAGTAGAGCTAGCGGGGGTTTCTACGAGCAGTACTTC. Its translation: CASRASGGFYEQYF.

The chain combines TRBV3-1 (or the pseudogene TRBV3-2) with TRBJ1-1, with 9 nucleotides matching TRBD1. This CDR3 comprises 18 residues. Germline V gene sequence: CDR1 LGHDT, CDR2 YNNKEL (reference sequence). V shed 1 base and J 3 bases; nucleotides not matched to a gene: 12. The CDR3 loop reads CASSQGQGGYSGDTEAFF. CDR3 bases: TGTGCCAGCAGCCAAGGACAGGGGGGGTATTCTGGGGACACTGAAGCTTTCTTT.

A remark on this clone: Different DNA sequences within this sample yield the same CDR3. The CDR3 DNA reads TGTGCCAGCAGCTTAAGCATGAACACTGAAGCTTTCTTT. Translating it yields CASSLSMNTEAFF. The chain joins TRBV11-3 to TRBJ1-1; D is ambiguous. Trimming took off 2 bases at V and 0 bases at J, with 4 bases between the two ends. The CDR3 consists of 13 residues. Germline-derived CDR1 and CDR2 are SGHNT and YENEEA.

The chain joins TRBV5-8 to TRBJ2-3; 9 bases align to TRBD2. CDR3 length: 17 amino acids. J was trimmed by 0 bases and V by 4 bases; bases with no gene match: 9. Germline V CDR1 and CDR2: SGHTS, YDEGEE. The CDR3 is CASSPSRLAESTDTQYF. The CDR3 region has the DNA TGTGCCAGCAGCCCCAGCAGACTAGCGGAAAGCACAGATACGCAGTATTTT.

The CDR3 here is CATSRGLKDQPQHF. CDR3 sequence (DNA): TGTGCCACCAGCAGGGGCCTGAAGGATCAGCCCCAGCATTTT. The rearrangement uses TRBV15 and TRBJ1-5; no clear D. This CDR3 region has 14 residues. The germline CDR1 and CDR2 sequences are LNHNV and YYDKDF (reference sequence). V was clipped by 3 bases and J by 5 bases, with 11 bases between them. Full variable domain (remainder filled in from reference TRBV15 and TRBJ1-5): DAMVIQNPRYQVTQFGKPVTLSCSQTLNHNVMYWYQQKSSQAPKLLFHYYDKDFNNEADTPDNFQSRRPNTSFCFLDIRSPGLGDTAMYLCATSRGLKDQPQHFGDGTRLSIL.

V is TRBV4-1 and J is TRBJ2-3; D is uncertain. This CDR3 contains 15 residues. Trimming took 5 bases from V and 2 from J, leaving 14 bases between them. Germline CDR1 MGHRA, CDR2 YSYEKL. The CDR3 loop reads CASSRLQTPTDTQYF. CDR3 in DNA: TGCGCCAGCAGCAGACTTCAAACCCCCACAGATACGCAGTATTTT.

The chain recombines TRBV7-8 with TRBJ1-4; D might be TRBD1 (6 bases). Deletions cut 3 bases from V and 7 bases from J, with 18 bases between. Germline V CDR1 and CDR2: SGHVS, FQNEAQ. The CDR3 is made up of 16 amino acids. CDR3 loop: CASSLTGSWGGEKLFF. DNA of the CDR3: TGTGCCAGCAGCTTGACAGGTTCCTGGGGTGGTGAAAAACTGTTTTTT.

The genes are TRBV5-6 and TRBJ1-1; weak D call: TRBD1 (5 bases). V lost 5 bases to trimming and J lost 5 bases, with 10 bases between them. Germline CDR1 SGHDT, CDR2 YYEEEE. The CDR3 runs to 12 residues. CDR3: CASSPGDTEAFF. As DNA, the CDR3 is TGTGCCAGCAGTCCGGGGGATACTGAAGCTTTCTTT.

The CDR3 sequence is CASSWTLRGGNTIYF. In DNA form, the CDR3 reads TGTGCCAGCAGCTGGACTCTTCGCGGGGGAAACACCATATATTTT. The chain is built from TRBV5-6 and TRBJ1-3, with unresolved D. Per germline, CDR1 SGHDT and CDR2 YYEEEE. CDR3 size: 15 residues. Trimming pared 3 bases from V and 4 bases from J, leaving 14 bases between.

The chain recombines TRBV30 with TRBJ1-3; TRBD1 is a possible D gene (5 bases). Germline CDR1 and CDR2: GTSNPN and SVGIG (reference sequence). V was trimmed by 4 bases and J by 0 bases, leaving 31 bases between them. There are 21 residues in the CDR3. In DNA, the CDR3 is TGTGCCTGGATGCTACCACTTCCGTATCCCCCAGGGTCTTTCTCTGGAAACACCATATATTTT. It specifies CAWMLPLPYPPGSFSGNTIYF.

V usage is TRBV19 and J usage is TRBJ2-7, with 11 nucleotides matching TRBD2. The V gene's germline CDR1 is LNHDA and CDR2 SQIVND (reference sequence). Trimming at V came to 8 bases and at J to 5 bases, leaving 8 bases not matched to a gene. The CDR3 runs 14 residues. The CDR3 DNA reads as TGTGCCAGTTCTAGCGGGGGGAGACCTAACGAGCAGTACTTC. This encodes CASSSGGRPNEQYF.

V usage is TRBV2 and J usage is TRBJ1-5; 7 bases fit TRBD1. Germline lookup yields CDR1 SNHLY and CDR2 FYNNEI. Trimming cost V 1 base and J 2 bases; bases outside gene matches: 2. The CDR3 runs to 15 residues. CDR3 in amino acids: CASSEEGGGNQPQHF. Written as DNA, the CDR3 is TGTGCCAGCAGTGAAGAAGGGGGCGGCAATCAGCCCCAGCATTTT. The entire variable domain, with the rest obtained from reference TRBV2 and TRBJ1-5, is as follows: EPEVTQTPSHQVTQMGQEVILRCVPISNHLYFYWYRQILGQKVEFLVSFYNNEISEKSEIFDDQFSVERPDGSNFTLKIRSTKLEDSAMYFCASSEEGGGNQPQHFGDGTRLSIL.

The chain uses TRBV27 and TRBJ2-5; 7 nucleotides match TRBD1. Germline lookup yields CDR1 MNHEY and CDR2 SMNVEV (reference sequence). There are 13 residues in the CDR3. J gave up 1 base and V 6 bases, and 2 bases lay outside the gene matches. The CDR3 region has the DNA TGTGCCAGCAGGAGACAGGGCCAAGAGACCCAGTACTTC. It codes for CASRRQGQETQYF.

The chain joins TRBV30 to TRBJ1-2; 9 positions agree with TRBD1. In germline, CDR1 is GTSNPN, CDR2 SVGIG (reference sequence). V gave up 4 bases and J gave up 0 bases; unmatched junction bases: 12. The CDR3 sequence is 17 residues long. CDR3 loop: CAWTPEIGTGSNYGYTF. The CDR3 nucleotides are TGTGCCTGGACGCCCGAGATAGGGACAGGGTCTAACTATGGCTACACCTTC. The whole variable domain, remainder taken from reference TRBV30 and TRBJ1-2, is SQTIHQWPATLVQPVGSPLSLECTVEGTSNPNLYWYRQAAGRGLQLLFYSVGIGQISSEVPQNLSASRPQDRQFILSSKKLLLSDSGFYLCAWTPEIGTGSNYGYTFGSGTRLTVV.

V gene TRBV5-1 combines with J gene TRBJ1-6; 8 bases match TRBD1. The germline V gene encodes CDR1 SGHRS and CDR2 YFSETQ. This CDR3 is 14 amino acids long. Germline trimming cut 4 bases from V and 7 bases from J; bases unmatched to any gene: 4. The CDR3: CASSPGQVNSPLHF. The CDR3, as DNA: TGCGCCAGCAGCCCGGGACAGGTCAATTCACCCCTCCACTTT.

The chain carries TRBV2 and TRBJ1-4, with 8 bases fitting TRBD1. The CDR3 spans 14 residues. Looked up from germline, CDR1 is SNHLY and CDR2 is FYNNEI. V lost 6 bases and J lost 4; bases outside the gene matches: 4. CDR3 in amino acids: CASRVDRGNEKLFF. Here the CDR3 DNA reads TGTGCCAGCAGAGTAGACAGGGGTAATGAAAAACTGTTTTTT.

CDR3 protein: CASSLLHGGSSYGYTF. The CDR3 DNA is TGTGCCAGCAGTTTATTGCATGGAGGGTCTTCCTATGGCTACACCTTC. The V gene is TRBV28, the J gene TRBJ1-2; D unresolved. Per germline, CDR1 MDHEN and CDR2 SYDVKM. The CDR3 is 16 amino acids. V was trimmed by 1 base and J by 4 bases, leaving 16 bases between them.

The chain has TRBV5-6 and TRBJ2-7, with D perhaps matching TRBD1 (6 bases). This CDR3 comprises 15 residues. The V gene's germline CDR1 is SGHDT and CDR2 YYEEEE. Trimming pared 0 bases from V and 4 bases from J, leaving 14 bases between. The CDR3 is CASSLGQVPAYEQYF. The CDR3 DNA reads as TGTGCCAGCAGCTTGGGACAGGTCCCGGCGTACGAGCAGTACTTC.